The clone carrying this T cell receptor (beta chain) came up many times. The germline V gene encodes CDR1 KGHDR and CDR2 SFDVKD. There are 12 residues in the CDR3. The V and J ends lost 3 bases and 7 bases respectively, with 6 bases between them. The data derive from a study of kidney transplant recipient with SARS-CoV-2 infection. TCRdb processed the reads anew with MiXCR; each CDR3 protein has one entry. Of 200,000 to 300,000 distinct CDR3 sequences detected, 29% appear once; the ten largest clones hold roughly 7%. The origin of this receptor is a young adult male patient who had COVID-19 and was a kidney transplant recipient. These T cells may partly come from the graft donor. The V and J genes are TRBV24-1 and TRBJ1-5, with D possibly being TRBD1 (5 bases). Sequencing was performed on a blood sample, taken at baseline and on roughly day 110 from a kidney transplant recipient. The CDR3 sequence is CATSDQGQPQHF. DNA for the CDR3: TGTGCCACCAGTGATCAGGGACAGCCCCAGCATTTT.